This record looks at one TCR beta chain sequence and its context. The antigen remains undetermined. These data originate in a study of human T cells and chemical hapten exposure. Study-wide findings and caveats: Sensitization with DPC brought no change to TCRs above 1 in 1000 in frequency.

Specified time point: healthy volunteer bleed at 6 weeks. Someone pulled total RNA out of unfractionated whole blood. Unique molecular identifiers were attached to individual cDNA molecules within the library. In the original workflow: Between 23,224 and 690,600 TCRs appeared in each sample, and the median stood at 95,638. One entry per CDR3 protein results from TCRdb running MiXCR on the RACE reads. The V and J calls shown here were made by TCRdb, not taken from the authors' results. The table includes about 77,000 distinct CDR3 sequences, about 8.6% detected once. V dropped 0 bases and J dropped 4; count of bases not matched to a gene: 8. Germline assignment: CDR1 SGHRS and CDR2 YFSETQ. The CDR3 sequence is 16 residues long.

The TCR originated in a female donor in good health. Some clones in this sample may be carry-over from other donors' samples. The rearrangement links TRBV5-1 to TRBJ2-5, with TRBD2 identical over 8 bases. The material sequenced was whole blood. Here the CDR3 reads CASSLVAGGSGETQYF. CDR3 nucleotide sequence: TGCGCCAGCAGCTTGGTGGCGGGGGGTTCCGGAGAGACCCAGTACTTC.